A single TCR beta chain is shown here with its context. No antigen is known for it. Per-nucleotide qualities are absent, and no much larger clonotype sits a single base away. Receptor amplification or capture employed the immunoSEQ multiplex PCR assay. This is the immuneACCESS table as TCRdb keeps it, with only in-frame sequences that have V and J called. A part of the clones is gone; compared with another copy, unresolved V genes explain less than half, and the rest is unexplained. The sample has about 70,000 clones on record, approximately 80% of them singletons. Roughly 28% of the sample comes from the top ten. Via the germline V gene, CDR1 is MGHRA and CDR2 YSYEKL. Between the V and J ends, shortened by 6 bases and 0 bases respectively, the junction contains 11 bases. The CDR3 has 14 amino acids, counting the end cysteine and phenylalanine. Just the 42-base CDR3 DNA is kept, in frame starting at base 1.

The source of the sample is a study of control samples from healthy donors and cancer patients (dated by TCRdb to about 2020). The sequence derives from a man in his fifties in good health. Recombination connected TRBV4-1 to TRBJ1-1; no confident D gene assignment can be made. Material: blood. The CDR3 in this case is CASRGRTMNTEAFF. The sequenced DNA is TGCGCCAGCAGAGGCAGGACCATGAACACTGAAGCTTTCTTT.